This T cell receptor (beta chain) comes out of a study of blood T cells in healthy people across ages. Germline CDR1 and CDR2: DFQATT and SNEGSKA (reference sequence). This CDR3 spans 12 amino acids. Trimming removed 6 bases at V and 7 bases at J, with 16 bases between. Sample-barcoded 5' priming and a J-beta primer mix drove a second PCR of roughly 6 to 12 cycles. Unique molecular identifiers of 12 random nucleotides labeled each cDNA. TCRdb redid the calling of the 5' RACE reads with MiXCR, one entry per CDR3 protein. Of about 1.6 million distinct CDR3 sequences listed, around 35% were seen once; the top ten hold around 10%. Each donor gave approximately 9.1 milliliters of peripheral blood. In each sample, at least 6.5 million PBMCs were isolated. Total RNA, at least 5 micrograms per sample, came from PBMCs.

The specimen was blood. The clonotype comes from a woman aged 25 to 45 in good health. The chain employs TRBV20-1 and TRBJ2-7; perhaps D is TRBD1 or TRBD2 (5 bases each). CDR3 nucleotides: TGCAGTGCCGGGACGGATGTTGAGGAGCAGTACTTC. As protein: CSAGTDVEEQYF.